Below, one TCR beta chain is given with its context. Antigen: not known. The investigators amplified TCR beta CDR3 regions from RNA transcripts. TCR CDR3 regions were first amplified by RT-PCR with HTBI primers. TCRdb called the multiplex PCR reads again in MiXCR, with one record for every CDR3 protein. The table has hundreds of thousands of distinct CDR3 sequences, over 35% seen once. This sample is drawn from a study of T cells in Graves' hyperthyroidism and ophthalmopathy. Study-wide context: Peripheral blood draws took place at initial diagnosis, ahead of any treatment. General study findings and limits: Separation of ophthalmopathy from stable hyperthyroidism was achieved by a 13 V-J model.

There are 16 residues in the CDR3. V was pared by 5 bases and J by 5 bases, with 5 bases of the junction left unmatched. Germline V gene lookup returns CDR1 SGHTA and CDR2 FQGNSA. Uncontrolled infection, other autoimmune disease, pregnancy or lactation excluded patients. Diagnoses were made from clinical symptoms, serum measures (thyroxine and TRAb), thyroid ultrasound and orbital computed tomography. The sequence derives from a man younger than 30 with Graves' hyperthyroidism. The specimen was blood. The V gene is TRBV7-2, the J gene TRBJ2-5, with 16 nucleotides matching TRBD2. CDR3 amino acids: CASSVQGLAGGETQYF. CDR3 sequence (DNA): TGTGCCAGCAGCGTCCAGGGACTAGCGGGAGGGGAGACCCAGTACTTC.